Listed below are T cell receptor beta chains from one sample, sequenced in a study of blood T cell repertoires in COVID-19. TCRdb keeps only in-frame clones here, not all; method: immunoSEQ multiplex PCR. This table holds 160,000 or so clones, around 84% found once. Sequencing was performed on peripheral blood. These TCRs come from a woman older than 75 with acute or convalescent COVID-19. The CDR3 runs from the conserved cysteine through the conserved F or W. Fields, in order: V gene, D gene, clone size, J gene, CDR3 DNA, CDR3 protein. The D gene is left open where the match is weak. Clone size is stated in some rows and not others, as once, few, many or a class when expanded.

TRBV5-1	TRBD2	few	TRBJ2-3	TGCGCCAGCAGCTTGGGGACTAGCGGGATCGGTATTGATACGCAGTATTTT	CASSLGTSGIGIDTQYF
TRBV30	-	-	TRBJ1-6	TGTGCCTGGAGTGTTGGGGGGAGCTCCTATAATTCACCCCTCCACTTT	CAWSVGGSSYNSPLHF
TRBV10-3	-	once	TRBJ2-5	TGTGCCATCAGGGGGACATCCGTGGAGACCCAGTACTTC	CAIRGTSVETQYF
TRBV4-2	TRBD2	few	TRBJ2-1	TGTGCCAGCAGCCAAGCTCCCGCGGGGGGGCAAAATGAGCAGTTCTTC	CASSQAPAGGQNEQFF
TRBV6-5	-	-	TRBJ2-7	TGTGCCAGCAGTTACTCGAGGCAGGGGTACGAGCAGTACTTC	CASSYSRQGYEQYF
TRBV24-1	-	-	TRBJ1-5	TGTGCCACCAGTGTTGGCGGGGAATGGGGACAGCCCCAGCATTTT	CATSVGGEWGQPQHF
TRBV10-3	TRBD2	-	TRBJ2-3	TGTGCCATCAGTGGCGGGGGGGCCCTCGTCACAGATACGCAGTATTTT	CAISGGGALVTDTQYF
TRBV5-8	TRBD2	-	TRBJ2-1	TGTGCCAGCAGCTTTCCCCAGCGGGGCCCACGGGATGAGCAGTTCTTC	CASSFPQRGPRDEQFF
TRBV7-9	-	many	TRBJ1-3	TGTGCCAGCAGCTTAGGGCAAGCTGGAAACACCATATATTTT	CASSLGQAGNTIYF
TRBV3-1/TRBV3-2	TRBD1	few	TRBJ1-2	TGTGCCACTTATCCCGGACAGGGCTCTGGCTACACCTTC	CATYPGQGSGYTF
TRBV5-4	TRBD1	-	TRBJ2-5	TGTGCCAGCAGCTTCTACAGGGGACCCCAAGAGACCCAGTACTTC	CASSFYRGPQETQYF
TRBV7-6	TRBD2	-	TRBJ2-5	TGTGCCAGCAGCTTAGTCGGTAGCGGGAGAGGGTCTAGGGAGACCCAGTACTTC	CASSLVGSGRGSRETQYF
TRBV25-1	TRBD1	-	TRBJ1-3	TGTGCCAGCAGTGAAGTAACGGGACAGTCACTTGGAAACACCATATATTTT	CASSEVTGQSLGNTIYF
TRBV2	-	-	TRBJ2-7	TGTGCCAGCAGAGGCGTGGGCGGGACGGGGTCCTACGAGCAGTACTTC	CASRGVGGTGSYEQYF
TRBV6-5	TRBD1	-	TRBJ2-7	TGTGCCAGCAGTTTACGACCGGGACAGCGCTCCTACGAGCAGTACTTC	CASSLRPGQRSYEQYF
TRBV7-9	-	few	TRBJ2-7	TGTGCCAGCAGCTATCCTCTAGGAGGGACCTACGAGCAGTACTTC	CASSYPLGGTYEQYF
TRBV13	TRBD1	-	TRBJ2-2	TGTGCCAGCAGCTCCGAAGACAGGGTCAGCGGGGAGCTGTTTTTT	CASSSEDRVSGELFF
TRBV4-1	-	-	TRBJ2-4	TGCGCCAGCAGCCAAGACCAGCGCAAAAACATTCAGTACTTC	CASSQDQRKNIQYF
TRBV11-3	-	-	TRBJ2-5	TGTGCCAGCAGCCCCCGCCGGGGGGCAGGAGAGACCCAGTACTTC	CASSPRRGAGETQYF
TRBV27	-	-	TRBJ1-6	TGTGCCAGCAGTTTTTGGGCACCCCGAAAGGCTGATAATTCACCCCTCCACTTT	CASSFWAPRKADNSPLHF
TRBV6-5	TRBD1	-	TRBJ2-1	TGTGCCAGCAGGGCAGGACAGGTCATAGAGAATGAGCAGTTCTTC	CASRAGQVIENEQFF
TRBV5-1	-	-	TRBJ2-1	TGCGCCAGCAGCCCGCGGGCTAGCGACAATGAGCAGTTCTTC	CASSPRASDNEQFF
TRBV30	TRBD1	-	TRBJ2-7	TGTGCCTGGAACGGACAGGGTTCCCACGAGCAGTACTTC	CAWNGQGSHEQYF
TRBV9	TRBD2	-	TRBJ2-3	TGTGCCAGCAGCGCTAGCGGGGGGGCTATCACAGATACGCAGTATTTT	CASSASGGAITDTQYF
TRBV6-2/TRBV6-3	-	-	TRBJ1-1	TGTGCCAGCAGCCTACTTAGGGGCTTTAAGAACACTGAAGCTTTCTTT	CASSLLRGFKNTEAFF
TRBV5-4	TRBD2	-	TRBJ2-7	TGTGCCAGCAGCAACCTAGCGGCACTTGTGGGGGAGCAGTACTTC	CASSNLAALVGEQYF